These 10 T cell receptor beta chains were all obtained from the same sample, sequenced in a study of patients and donors after allogeneic stem cell transplantation. TCRdb redid the calling of the RT-PCR reads with MiXCR, one entry per CDR3 protein. The sample yields 900,000 to 1,000,000 distinct CDR3 sequences, over 15% seen once. The specimen sequenced was blood, either unsorted or a sorted T cell fraction (not recorded which). The origin of the receptors is a human donor who was either an allogeneic HSCT recipient or a stem cell or donor lymphocyte infusion donor (not recorded which). It is not recorded whose cells these are; they may come from a transplant donor.

This clonotype was seen more than once but under ten times. V usage is TRBV9 and J usage is TRBJ2-1, with D possibly matching TRBD1 (6 bases). CDR3 length equals 16 residues. Germline V gene data show CDR1 as SGDLS and CDR2 as YYNGEE. V lost 0 bases to trimming and J lost 8 bases, with 18 bases between them. CDR3 sequence reads: CASSVGAGVRFDEQFF. DNA for the CDR3: TGTGCCAGCAGCGTAGGGGCAGGGGTAAGGTTCGATGAGCAGTTCTTC. Supplemented by reference TRBV9 and TRBJ2-1, the full variable domain reads DSGVTQTPKHLITATGQRVTLRCSPRSGDLSVYWYQQSLDQGLQFLIQYYNGEERAKGNILERFSAQQFPDLHSELNLSSLELGDSALYFCASSVGAGVRFDEQFFGPGTRLTVL.

In its sample, this clonotype was seen a few times. V and J are TRBV12-3 or TRBV12-4 and TRBJ1-6; unclear D gene. The CDR3 runs to 15 residues. Trimming took off 3 bases at V and 4 bases at J, with 10 bases between the two ends. In nucleotides, the CDR3 is TGTGCCAGCAGTTTTCTAGGACGGTATAATTCACCCCTCCACTTT. Protein sequence: CASSFLGRYNSPLHF.

At least ten counts were recorded for this clonotype. The chain couples TRBV12-3 or TRBV12-4 to TRBJ2-2; 7 bases match TRBD1. The CDR3 sequence is 16 residues long. The trim removed 8 bases at V and 2 bases at J, leaving 11 bases unmatched. The CDR3 sequence is CASATTRDSNTGELFF. The DNA for the CDR3 is TGTGCCAGCGCGACGACCCGGGACAGTAACACCGGGGAGCTGTTTTTT.

This clonotype was recorded a few times. As DNA, the CDR3 is TGTGCCAGCTCACCACGAGGGACGGGACTGAACACTGAAGCTTTCTTT. Protein: CASSPRGTGLNTEAFF. The V and J genes are TRBV18 and TRBJ1-1, with a weak D call TRBD1 (5 bases). Germline CDR1 is KGHSH and CDR2 is LQKENI. V was clipped by 1 base and J by 0 bases, with 12 bases between them. This CDR3 comprises 16 residues.

This clonotype was counted many times. The V gene is TRBV4-1, the J gene TRBJ2-7, with TRBD1 matching 11 bases. The CDR3 is 15 residues long. The germline V gene has CDR1 MGHRA and CDR2 YSYEKL. V trimming: 3 bases; J trimming: 2 bases; junction bases outside the gene matches: 3. This CDR3 is CASSQPGQGAYEQYF. DNA of the CDR3: TGCGCCAGCAGCCAGCCGGGACAGGGGGCCTACGAGCAGTACTTC.

The chain links TRBV29-1 to TRBJ1-1, with 9 nucleotides matching TRBD1. The germline V gene has CDR1 SQVTM and CDR2 ANQGSEA. Germline trimming cut 5 bases from V and 5 bases from J; bases unmatched to any gene: 9. This CDR3 is built from 14 residues. The CDR3 coding sequence is TGCAGCGTTACAGGGGGCGAACTTAATACTGAAGCTTTCTTT. It encodes CSVTGGELNTEAFF.

V usage is TRBV29-1 and J usage is TRBJ1-1, with 8 nucleotides matching TRBD1. The CDR3 is 13 amino acids. In germline, CDR1 is SQVTM, CDR2 ANQGSEA. Trimming cost V 6 bases and J 8 bases; bases outside gene matches: 11. The CDR3 region has the DNA TGCAGCGTGTCACCGGGACAGGTCACCGAAGCTTTCTTT. Its protein is CSVSPGQVTEAFF.

The chain couples TRBV6-1 to TRBJ2-3; 11 bases are a match to TRBD2. The CDR3 has 14 residues. Germline CDR1 and CDR2: MNHNS and SASEGT. V was pared by 8 bases and J by 4 bases, with 5 bases of the junction left unmatched. CDR3 region: CASWGSGRADTQYF. The CDR3 DNA reads TGTGCCAGCTGGGGTAGCGGGAGGGCAGATACGCAGTATTTT.

This chain joins TRBV12-3 or TRBV12-4 and TRBJ2-1; TRBD2 matches 11 bases. J was trimmed by 9 bases and V by 3 bases; bases with no gene match: 13. The CDR3 sequence is 17 residues long. CDR3 sequence: CASSFHPATSGSFEQFF. The CDR3 region has the DNA TGTGCCAGCAGTTTTCATCCGGCCACTAGCGGGAGCTTTGAGCAGTTCTTC.

The chain combines TRBV20-1 with TRBJ1-6, with a weak D call TRBD1 (6 bases). Between the trimmed V and J ends, which lost 0 bases and 16 bases, there was a span of 10 bases. The germline CDR1 and CDR2 sequences are DFQATT and SNEGSKA (reference sequence). The CDR3 sequence is 11 residues long. The CDR3 coding sequence is TGCAGTGCTAGAGATGGGACATTGCTCCACTTT. This encodes CSARDGTLLHF.